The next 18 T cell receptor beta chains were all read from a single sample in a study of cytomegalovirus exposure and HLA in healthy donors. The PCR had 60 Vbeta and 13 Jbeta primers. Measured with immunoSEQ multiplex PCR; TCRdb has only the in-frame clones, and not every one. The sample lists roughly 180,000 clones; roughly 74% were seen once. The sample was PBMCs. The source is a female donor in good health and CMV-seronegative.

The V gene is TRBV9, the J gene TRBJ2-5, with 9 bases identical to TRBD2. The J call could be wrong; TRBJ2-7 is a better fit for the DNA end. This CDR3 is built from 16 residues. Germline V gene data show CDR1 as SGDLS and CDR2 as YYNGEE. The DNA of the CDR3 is TGTGCCAGCAGCGTAAACCCTAGCGGGGTTTCGGGCGAGCAGTACTTC. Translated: CASSVNPSGVSGEQYF.

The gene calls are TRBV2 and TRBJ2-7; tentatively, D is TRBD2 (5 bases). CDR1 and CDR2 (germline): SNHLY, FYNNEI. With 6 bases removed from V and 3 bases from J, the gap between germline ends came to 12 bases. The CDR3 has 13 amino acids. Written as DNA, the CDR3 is TGTGCCAGCAGAGACCGGGGTAACTACGAGCAGTACTTC. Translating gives CASRDRGNYEQYF.

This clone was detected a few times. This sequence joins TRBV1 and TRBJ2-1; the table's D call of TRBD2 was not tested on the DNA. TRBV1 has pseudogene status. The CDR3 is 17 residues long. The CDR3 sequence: CTSSQKGREDRFEEQFF. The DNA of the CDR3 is TGCACCAGCAGCCAAAAAGGGAGAGAGGACCGTTTCGAGGAGCAGTTCTTC.

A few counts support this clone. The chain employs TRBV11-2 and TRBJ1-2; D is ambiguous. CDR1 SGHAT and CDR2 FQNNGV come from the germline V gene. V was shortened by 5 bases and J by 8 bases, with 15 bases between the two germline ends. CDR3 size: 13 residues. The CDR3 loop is CASSREQGSGYTF. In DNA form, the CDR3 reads TGTGCCAGCAGCCGGGAGCAAGGTTCGGGCTACACCTTC.

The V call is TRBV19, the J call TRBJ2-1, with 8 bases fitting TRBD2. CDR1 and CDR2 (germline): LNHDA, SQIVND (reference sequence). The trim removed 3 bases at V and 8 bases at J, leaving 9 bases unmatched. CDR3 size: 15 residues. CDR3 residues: CASSIPPAGVYEQFF. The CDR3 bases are TGTGCCAGTAGTATTCCCCCAGCGGGAGTTTATGAGCAGTTCTTC. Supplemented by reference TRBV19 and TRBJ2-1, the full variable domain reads DGGITQSPKYLFRKEGQNVTLSCEQNLNHDAMYWYRQDPGQGLRLIYYSQIVNDFQKGDIAEGYSVSREKKESFPLTVTSAQKNPTAFYLCASSIPPAGVYEQFFGPGTRLTVL.

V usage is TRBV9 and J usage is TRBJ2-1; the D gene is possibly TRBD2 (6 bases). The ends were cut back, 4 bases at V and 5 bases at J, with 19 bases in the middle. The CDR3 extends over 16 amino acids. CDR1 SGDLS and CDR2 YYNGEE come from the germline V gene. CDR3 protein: CASSLRIAELDNEQFF. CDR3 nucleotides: TGTGCCAGCAGCTTGCGGATAGCGGAGCTGGACAATGAGCAGTTCTTC.

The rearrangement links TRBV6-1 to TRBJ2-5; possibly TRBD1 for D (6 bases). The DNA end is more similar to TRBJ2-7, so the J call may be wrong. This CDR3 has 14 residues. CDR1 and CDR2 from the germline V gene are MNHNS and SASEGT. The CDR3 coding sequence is TGTGCCAGCAGACGACAGGATCAGGCCTACGAGCAGTACTTC. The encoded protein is CASRRQDQAYEQYF.

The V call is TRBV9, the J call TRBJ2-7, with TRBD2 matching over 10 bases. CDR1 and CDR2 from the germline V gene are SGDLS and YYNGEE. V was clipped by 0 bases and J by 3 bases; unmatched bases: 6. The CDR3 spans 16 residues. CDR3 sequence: CASSVAQRTSGYEQYF. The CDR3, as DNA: TGTGCCAGCAGCGTAGCTCAGCGGACTAGCGGCTACGAGCAGTACTTC.

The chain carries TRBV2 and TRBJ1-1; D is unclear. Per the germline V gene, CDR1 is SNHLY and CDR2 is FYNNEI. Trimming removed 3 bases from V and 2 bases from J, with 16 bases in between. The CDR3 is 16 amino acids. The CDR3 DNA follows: TGTGCCAGCAGTGAGGGTCTACGGGAGGGCAACACTGAAGCTTTCTTT. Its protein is CASSEGLREGNTEAFF.

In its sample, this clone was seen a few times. CDR3 DNA sequence: TGTGCCAGTATCAACGGTTACACCGGGGAGCTGTTTTTT. It encodes CASINGYTGELFF. The chain recombines TRBV19 with TRBJ2-2; D gene unclear. Germline loops: CDR1 LNHDA, CDR2 SQIVND (reference sequence). V was cut by 7 bases and J by 3 bases, with 9 bases left in between. The CDR3 has 13 amino acids.

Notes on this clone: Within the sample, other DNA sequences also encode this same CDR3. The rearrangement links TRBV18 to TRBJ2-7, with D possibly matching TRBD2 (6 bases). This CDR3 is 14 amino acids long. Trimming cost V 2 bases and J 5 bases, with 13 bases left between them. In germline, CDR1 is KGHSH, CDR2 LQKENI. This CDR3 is CASSPLGGRDEQYF. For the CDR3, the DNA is TGTGCCAGCTCACCATTGGGGGGTCGGGACGAGCAGTACTTC.

The CDR3 DNA reads TGTGCCAGCAGCCAAGAGCAGGGGACTACCAAGGTCGAGCAGTACTTC. It encodes CASSQEQGTTKVEQYF. The chain joins TRBV4-2 to TRBJ2-7, with a weak D call TRBD2 (7 bases). The germline V gene has CDR1 LGHNA and CDR2 YNFKEQ. CDR3 size: 16 residues. The V and J ends lost 0 bases and 6 bases respectively, with 18 bases between them.

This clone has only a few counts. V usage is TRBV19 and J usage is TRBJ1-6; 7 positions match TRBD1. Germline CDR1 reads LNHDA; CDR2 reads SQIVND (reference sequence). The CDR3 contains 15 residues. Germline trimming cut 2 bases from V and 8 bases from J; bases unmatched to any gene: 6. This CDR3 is CASSILSQGDSPLHF. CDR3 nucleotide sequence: TGTGCCAGTAGTATATTAAGCCAGGGGGATTCACCCCTCCACTTT.

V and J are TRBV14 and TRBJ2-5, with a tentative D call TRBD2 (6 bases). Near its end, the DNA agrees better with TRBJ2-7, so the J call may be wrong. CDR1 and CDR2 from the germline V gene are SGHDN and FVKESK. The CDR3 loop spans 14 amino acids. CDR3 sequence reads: CASSQGGRWNEQYF. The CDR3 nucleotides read TGTGCCAGCAGCCAAGGAGGGAGGTGGAACGAGCAGTACTTC.

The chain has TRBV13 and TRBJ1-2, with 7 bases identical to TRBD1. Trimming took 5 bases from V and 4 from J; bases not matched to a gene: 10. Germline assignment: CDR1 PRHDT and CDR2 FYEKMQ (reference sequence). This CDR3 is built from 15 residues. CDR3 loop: CASSPRAGGLYGYTF. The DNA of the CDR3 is TGTGCCAGCAGCCCTCGGGCAGGGGGGCTCTATGGCTACACCTTC.

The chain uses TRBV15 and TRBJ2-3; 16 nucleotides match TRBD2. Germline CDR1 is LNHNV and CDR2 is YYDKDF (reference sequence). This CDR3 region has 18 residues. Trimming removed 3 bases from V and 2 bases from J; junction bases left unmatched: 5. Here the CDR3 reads CATSSSGLAGGITDTQYF. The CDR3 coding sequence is TGTGCCACCAGCAGTTCGGGACTAGCGGGAGGGATCACAGATACGCAGTATTTT.

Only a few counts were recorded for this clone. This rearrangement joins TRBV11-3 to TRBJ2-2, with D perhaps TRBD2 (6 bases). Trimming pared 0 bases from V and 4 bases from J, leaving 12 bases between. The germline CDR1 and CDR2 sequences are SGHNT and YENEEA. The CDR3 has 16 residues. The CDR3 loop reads CASSLDSTRGTGELFF. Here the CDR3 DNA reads TGTGCCAGCAGCTTAGATAGCACGCGGGGCACCGGGGAGCTGTTTTTT.

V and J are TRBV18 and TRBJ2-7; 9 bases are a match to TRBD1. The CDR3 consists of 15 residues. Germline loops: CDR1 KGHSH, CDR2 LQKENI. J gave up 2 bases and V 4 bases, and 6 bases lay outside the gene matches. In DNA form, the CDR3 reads TGTGCCAGCTCACAGCCGGGACAGGGAACCTACGAGCAGTACTTC. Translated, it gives CASSQPGQGTYEQYF.